A selection of T cell receptor beta chains follows, all from one sample in a study of T cell responses to AZD1222 COVID-19 vaccine. Sequencing used immunoSEQ multiplex PCR; TCRdb keeps in-frame clones, though not all of them. The sample records fewer than 120,000 clones, 85% to 95% being singletons. The specimen comprised peripheral blood, sampled on day 0 of AZD1222 vaccination. These receptors came from an adult in good health. Both conserved end residues are part of each CDR3. The D gene is left open where the match is weak. Size is omitted from some rows. Given values are once, few, many or a class for expanded clones.

NA	TRBJ2-7	NA	TRBV28	CASTAPGRTSSYEQYF	TGTGCCAGCACCGCTCCCGGACGGACCAGCTCCTACGAGCAGTACTTC
TRBD1	TRBJ2-7	NA	TRBV28	CASSLFQGAYEQYF	TGTGCCAGCAGTTTATTCCAGGGGGCCTACGAGCAGTACTTC
NA	TRBJ1-3	NA	TRBV13	CASSSDSTGNTIYF	TGTGCCAGCAGCTCGGACAGCACTGGAAACACCATATATTTT
NA	TRBJ2-7	NA	TRBV2	CASSGEGQESYEQYF	TGTGCCAGCAGTGGCGAAGGCCAGGAGTCCTACGAGCAGTACTTC
NA	TRBJ1-3	NA	TRBV4-1	CASSQDYGLSGNTIYF	TGCGCCAGCAGCCAAGATTATGGACTCTCTGGAAACACCATATATTTT
NA	TRBJ2-1	NA	TRBV6-6	CASMGEHEQFF	TGTGCCAGCATGGGGGAGCATGAGCAGTTCTTC
TRBD1	TRBJ1-2	NA	TRBV12-5	CASGVTGVRGYTF	TGTGCTAGTGGGGTGACAGGGGTCCGAGGCTACACCTTC
TRBD1	TRBJ2-5	NA	TRBV10-1	CASSRENRGQETQYF	TGCGCCAGCAGTCGGGAAAACAGGGGGCAGGAGACCCAGTACTTC
NA	TRBJ2-5	NA	TRBV20-1	CSASGGGTGRWETQYF	TGCAGTGCTAGTGGAGGGGGCACCGGGAGGTGGGAGACCCAGTACTTC
TRBD1	TRBJ1-4	few	TRBV19	CASGQGALWGSEKLFF	TGTGCCTCGGGACAGGGGGCGCTTTGGGGCAGTGAAAAACTGTTTTTT
TRBD1	TRBJ2-7	NA	TRBV24-1	CATSDAGQGKIYEQYF	TGTGCCACCAGTGACGCCGGACAGGGGAAAATCTACGAGCAGTACTTC
TRBD2	TRBJ2-5	NA	TRBV3-1/TRBV3-2	CAISPKRGRGETQYF	TGTGCCATCTCTCCAAAGCGGGGGAGGGGAGAGACCCAGTACTTC
TRBD1	TRBJ1-2	NA	TRBV20-1	CSASQNIKGATIYGYTF	TGCAGTGCTAGTCAAAACATTAAGGGGGCCACAATCTATGGCTACACCTTC